This T cell receptor (beta chain) was captured in a study of T cells after yellow fever vaccination. This CDR3 is built from 15 residues. The V gene end was trimmed by 2 bases and the J gene end by 4 bases; junction bases not matched to a gene: 5. Germline-derived CDR1 and CDR2 are MNHNS and SASEGT. From the 5' RACE reads, TCRdb called clonotypes with MiXCR, one entry per CDR3 protein. The profile shows some 420,000 distinct CDR3 sequences, 18% of them singletons. The sequence came from a man aged 18 to 30 who received the YFV17D yellow fever vaccine. V and J are TRBV6-1 and TRBJ2-1; 7 nucleotides align to TRBD2. The source material was PBMCs, sampled before the yellow fever booster vaccination. As DNA, the CDR3 is TGTGCCAGCAGTGAATTAGCGGGCGATTACAATGAGCAGTTCTTC. Translation gives CASSELAGDYNEQFF.